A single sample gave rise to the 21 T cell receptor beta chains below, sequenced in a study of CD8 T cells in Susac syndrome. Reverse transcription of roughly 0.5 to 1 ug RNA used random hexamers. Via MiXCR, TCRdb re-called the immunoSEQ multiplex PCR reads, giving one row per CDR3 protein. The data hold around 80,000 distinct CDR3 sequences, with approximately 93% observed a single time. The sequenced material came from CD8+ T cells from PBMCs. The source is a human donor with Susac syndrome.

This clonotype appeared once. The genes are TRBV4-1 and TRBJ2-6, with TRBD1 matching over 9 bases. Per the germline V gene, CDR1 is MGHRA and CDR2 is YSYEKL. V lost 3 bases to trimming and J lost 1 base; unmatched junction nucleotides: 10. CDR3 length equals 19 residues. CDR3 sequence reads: CASSHLSGQGSSGANVLTF. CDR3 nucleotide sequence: TGCGCCAGCAGCCATCTATCGGGACAGGGTTCATCTGGGGCCAACGTCCTGACTTTC.

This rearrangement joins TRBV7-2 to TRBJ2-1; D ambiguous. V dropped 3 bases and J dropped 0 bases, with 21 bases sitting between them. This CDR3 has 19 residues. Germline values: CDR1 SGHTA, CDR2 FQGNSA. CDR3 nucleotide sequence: TGTGCCAGCAGCTTTTTTACCATAATAGGGAAGCGCTCCTACAATGAGCAGTTCTTC. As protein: CASSFFTIIGKRSYNEQFF.

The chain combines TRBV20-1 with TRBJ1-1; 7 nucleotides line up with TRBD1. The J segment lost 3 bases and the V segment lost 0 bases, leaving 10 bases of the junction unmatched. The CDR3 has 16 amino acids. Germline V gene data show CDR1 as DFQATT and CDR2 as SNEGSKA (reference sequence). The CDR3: CSARDTAGGTHTEAFF. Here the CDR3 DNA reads TGCAGTGCTAGAGATACGGCAGGGGGTACTCACACTGAAGCTTTCTTT.

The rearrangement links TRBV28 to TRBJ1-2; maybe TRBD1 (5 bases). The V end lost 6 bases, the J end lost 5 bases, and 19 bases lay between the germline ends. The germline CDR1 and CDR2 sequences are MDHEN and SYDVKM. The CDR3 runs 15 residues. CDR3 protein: CASSFVRDPEYGYTF. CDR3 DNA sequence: TGTGCCAGCAGCTTCGTCCGGGACCCCGAGTATGGCTACACCTTC.

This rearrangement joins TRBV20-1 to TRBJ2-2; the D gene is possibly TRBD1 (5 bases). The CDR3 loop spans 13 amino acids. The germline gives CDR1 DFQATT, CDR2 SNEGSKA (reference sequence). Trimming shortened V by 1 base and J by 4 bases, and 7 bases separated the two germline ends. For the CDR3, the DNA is TGCAGTGCTAGAGGAAGGGGCACCGGGGAGCTGTTTTTT. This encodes CSARGRGTGELFF.

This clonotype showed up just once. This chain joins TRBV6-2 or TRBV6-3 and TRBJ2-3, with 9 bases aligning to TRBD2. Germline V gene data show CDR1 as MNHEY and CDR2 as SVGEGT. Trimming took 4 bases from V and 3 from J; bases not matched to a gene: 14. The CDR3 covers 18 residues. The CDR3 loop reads CASSFSSVAGVRTDTQYF. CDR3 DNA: TGTGCCAGCAGTTTCTCAAGTGTAGCGGGAGTGCGGACAGATACGCAGTATTTT.

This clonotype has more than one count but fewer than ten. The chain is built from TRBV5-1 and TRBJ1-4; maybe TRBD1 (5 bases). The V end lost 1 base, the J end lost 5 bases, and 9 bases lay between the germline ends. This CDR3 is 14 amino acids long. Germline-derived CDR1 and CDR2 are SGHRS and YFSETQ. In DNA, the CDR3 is TGCGCCAGCAGCTTGACTGGGGGGAATGAAAAACTGTTTTTT. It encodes CASSLTGGNEKLFF.

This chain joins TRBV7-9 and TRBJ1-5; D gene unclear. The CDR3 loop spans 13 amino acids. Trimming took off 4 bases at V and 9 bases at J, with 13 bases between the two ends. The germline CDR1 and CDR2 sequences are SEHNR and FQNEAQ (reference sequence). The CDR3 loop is CASSSDGYRPQHF. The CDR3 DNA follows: TGTGCCAGCAGCTCCGACGGCTATCGGCCCCAGCATTTT.

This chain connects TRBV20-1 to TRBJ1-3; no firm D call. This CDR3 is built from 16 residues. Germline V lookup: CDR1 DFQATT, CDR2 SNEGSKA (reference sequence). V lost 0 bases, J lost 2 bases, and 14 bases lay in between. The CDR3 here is CSAREGQFFPGNTIYF. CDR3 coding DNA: TGCAGTGCTAGAGAGGGTCAGTTTTTTCCTGGAAACACCATATATTTT.

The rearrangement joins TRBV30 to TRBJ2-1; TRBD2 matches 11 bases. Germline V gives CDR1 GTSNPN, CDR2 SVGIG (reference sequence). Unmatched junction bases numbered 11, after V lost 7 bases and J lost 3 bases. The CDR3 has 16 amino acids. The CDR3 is CAYMEPGLAGYNEQFF. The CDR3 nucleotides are TGTGCCTACATGGAACCCGGACTAGCGGGCTACAATGAGCAGTTCTTC.

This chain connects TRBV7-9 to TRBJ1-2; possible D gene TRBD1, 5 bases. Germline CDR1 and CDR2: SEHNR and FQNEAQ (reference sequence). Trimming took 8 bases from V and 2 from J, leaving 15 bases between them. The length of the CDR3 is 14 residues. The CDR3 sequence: CASGEVTGNYGYTF. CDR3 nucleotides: TGTGCCAGCGGGGAGGTAACAGGAAACTATGGCTACACCTTC.

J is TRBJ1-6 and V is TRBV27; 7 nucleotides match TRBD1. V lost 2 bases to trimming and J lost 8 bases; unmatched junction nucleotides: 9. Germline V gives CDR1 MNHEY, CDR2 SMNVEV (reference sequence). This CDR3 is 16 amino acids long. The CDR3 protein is CASSLQGGPSYSPLHF. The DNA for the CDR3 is TGTGCCAGCAGTTTACAGGGGGGACCCTCTTATTCACCCCTCCACTTT.

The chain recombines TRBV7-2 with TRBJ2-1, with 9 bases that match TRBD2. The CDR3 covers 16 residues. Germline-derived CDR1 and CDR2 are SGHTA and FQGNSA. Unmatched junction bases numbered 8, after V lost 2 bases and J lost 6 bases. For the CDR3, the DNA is TGTGCCAGCAGCTTAAGGGGCGGGAGGGCCCCCAATGAGCAGTTCTTC. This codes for CASSLRGGRAPNEQFF.

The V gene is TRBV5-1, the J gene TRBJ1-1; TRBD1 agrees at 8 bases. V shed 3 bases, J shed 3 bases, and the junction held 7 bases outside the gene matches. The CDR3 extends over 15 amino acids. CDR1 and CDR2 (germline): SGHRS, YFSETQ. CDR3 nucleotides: TGCGCCAGCAGCTATGGACAGGGTGTGGACACTGAAGCTTTCTTT. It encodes CASSYGQGVDTEAFF.

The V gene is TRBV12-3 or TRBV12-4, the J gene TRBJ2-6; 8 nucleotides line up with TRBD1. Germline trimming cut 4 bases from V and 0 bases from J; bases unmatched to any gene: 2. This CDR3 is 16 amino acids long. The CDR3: CASSSDRGSGANVLTF. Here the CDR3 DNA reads TGTGCCAGCAGTTCCGACAGGGGCTCTGGGGCCAACGTCCTGACTTTC.

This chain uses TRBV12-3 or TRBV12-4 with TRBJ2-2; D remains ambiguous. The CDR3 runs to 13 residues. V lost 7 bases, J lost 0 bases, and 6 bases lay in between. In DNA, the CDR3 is TGTGCCAGCATCCGGGCGAACACCGGGGAGCTGTTTTTT. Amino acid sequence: CASIRANTGELFF.

This chain's CDR3 is CASSTADSGGHQPQHF. The CDR3 nucleotides read TGTGCCAGCAGTACGGCCGACTCAGGGGGGCATCAGCCCCAGCATTTT. The genes are TRBV6-2 or TRBV6-3 and TRBJ1-5; 7 nucleotides agree with TRBD1. V shed 5 bases and J 5 bases; nucleotides not matched to a gene: 12. Germline values: CDR1 MNHEY, CDR2 SVGEGT. The CDR3 contains 16 residues.

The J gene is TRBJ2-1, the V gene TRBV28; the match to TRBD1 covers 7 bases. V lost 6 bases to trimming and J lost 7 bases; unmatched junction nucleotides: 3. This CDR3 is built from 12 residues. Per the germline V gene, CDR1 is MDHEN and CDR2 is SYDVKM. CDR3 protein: CASRLQGNEQFF. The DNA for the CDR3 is TGTGCCAGCAGACTACAGGGGAATGAGCAGTTCTTC.

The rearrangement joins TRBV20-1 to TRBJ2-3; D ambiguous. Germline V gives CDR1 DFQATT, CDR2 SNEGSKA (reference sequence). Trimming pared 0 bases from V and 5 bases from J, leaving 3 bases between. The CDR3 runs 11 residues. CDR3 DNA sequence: TGCAGTGCTAGAGAGGGAGATACGCAGTATTTT. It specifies CSAREGDTQYF.

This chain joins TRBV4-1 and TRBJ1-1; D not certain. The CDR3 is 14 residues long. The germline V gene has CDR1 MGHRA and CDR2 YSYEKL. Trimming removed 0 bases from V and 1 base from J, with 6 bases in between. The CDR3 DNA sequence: TGCGCCAGCAGCCAAGATTTGAGGAACACTGAAGCTTTCTTT. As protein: CASSQDLRNTEAFF.

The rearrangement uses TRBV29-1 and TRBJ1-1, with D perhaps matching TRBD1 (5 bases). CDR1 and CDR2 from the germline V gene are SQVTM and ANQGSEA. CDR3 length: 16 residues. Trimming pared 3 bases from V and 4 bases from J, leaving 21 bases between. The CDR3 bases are TGCAGCGTTGAGGGGTTGGGGCGGGGAATGGTCACTGAAGCTTTCTTT. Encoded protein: CSVEGLGRGMVTEAFF.